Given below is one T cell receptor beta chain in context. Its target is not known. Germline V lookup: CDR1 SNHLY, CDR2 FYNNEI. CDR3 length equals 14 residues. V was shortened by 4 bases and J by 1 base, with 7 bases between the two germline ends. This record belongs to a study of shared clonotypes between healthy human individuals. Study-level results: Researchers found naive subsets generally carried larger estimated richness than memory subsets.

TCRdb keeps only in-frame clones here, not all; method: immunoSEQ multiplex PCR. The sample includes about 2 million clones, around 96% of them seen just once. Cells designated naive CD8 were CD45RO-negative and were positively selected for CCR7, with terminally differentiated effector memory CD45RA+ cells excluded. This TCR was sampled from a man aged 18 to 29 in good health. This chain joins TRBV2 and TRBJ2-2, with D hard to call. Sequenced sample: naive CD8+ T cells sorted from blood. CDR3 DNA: TGTGCCAGCAGTGTTTACAAGAACACCGGGGAGCTGTTTTTT. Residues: CASSVYKNTGELFF. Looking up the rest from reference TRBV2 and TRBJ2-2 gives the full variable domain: EPEVTQTPSHQVTQMGQEVILRCVPISNHLYFYWYRQILGQKVEFLVSFYNNEISEKSEIFDDQFSVERPDGSNFTLKIRSTKLEDSAMYFCASSVYKNTGELFFGEGSRLTVL.